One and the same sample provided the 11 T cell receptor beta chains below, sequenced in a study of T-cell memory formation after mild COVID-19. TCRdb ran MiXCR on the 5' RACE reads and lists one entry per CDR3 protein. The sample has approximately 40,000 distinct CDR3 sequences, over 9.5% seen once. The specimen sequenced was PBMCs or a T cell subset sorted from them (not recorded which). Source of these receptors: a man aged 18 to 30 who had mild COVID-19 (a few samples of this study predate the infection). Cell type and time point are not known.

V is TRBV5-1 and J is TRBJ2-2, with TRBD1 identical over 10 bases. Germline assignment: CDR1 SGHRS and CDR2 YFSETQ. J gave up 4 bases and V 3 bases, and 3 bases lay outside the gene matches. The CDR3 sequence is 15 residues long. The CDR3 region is CASSSDRGPTGELFF. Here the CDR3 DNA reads TGCGCCAGCAGCTCCGACAGGGGGCCCACCGGGGAGCTGTTTTTT. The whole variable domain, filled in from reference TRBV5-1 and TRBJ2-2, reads KAGVTQTPRYLIKTRGQQVTLSCSPISGHRSVSWYQQTPGQGLQFLFEYFSETQRNKGNFPGRFSGRQFSNSRSEMNVSTLELGDSALYLCASSSDRGPTGELFFGEGSRLTVL.

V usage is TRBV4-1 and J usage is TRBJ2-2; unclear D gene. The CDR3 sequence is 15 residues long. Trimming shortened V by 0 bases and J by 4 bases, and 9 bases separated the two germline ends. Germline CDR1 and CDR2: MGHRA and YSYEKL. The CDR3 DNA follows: TGCGCCAGCAGCCAAGAACTACTCCCCACCGGGGAGCTGTTTTTT. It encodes CASSQELLPTGELFF.

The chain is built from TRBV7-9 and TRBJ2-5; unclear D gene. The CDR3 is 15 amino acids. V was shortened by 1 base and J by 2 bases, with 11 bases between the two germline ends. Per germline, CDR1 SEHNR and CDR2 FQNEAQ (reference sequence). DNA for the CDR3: TGTGCCAGCAGCTTAGGTTACGATTCTCAAGAGACCCAGTACTTC. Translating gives CASSLGYDSQETQYF.

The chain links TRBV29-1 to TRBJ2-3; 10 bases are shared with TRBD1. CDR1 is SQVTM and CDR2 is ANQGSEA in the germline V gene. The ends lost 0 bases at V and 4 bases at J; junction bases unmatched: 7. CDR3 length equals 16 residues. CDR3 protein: CSVEDRGQGKPDTQYF. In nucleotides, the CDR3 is TGCAGCGTTGAAGATCGGGGACAGGGGAAGCCAGATACGCAGTATTTT.

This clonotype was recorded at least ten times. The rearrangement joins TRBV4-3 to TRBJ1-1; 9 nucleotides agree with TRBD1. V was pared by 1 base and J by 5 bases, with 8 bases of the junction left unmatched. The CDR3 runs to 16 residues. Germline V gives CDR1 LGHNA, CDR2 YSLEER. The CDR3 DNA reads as TGCGCCAGCAGCCAAGGGACAGGGGTTCAGGGGACTGAAGCTTTCTTT. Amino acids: CASSQGTGVQGTEAFF.

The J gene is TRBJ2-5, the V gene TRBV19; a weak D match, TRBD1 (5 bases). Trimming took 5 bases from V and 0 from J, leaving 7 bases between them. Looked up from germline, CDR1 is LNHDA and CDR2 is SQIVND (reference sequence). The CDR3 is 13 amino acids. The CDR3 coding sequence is TGTGCCAGTAGTTCGACAGACCAAGAGACCCAGTACTTC. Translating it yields CASSSTDQETQYF.

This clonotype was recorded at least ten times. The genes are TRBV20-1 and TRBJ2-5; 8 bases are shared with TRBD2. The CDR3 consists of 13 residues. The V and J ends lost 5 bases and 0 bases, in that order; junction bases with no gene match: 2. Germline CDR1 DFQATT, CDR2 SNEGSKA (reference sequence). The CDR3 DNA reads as TGCAGTGCTCAGCGGGGGCACCAAGAGACCCAGTACTTC. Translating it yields CSAQRGHQETQYF.

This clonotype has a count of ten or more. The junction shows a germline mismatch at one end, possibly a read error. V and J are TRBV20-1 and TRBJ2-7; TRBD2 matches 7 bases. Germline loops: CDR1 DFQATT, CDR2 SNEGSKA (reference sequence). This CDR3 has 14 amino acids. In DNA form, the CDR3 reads TGCAGTGCAACCGGGACTACCCCCTCCGACGAGCAGTACTTC. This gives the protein CSATGTTPSDEQYF.

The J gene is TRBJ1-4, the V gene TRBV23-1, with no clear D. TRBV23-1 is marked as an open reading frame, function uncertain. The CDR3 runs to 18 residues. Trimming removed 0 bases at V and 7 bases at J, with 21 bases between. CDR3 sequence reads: CASSQSGQEMKLCEKLFF. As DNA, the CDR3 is TGCGCCAGCAGTCAATCAGGTCAGGAAATGAAGCTCTGTGAAAAACTGTTTTTT.

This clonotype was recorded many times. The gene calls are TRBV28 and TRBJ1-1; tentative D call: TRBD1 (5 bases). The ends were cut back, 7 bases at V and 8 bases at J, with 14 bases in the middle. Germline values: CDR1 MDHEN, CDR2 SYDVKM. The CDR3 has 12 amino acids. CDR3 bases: TGTGCCAGCAAATTTGGGACGCACGAAGCTTTCTTT. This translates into CASKFGTHEAFF.

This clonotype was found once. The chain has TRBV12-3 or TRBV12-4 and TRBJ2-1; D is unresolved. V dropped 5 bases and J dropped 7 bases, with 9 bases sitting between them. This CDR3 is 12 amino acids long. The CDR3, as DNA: TGTGCCAGCAGTGATTATAGGAATGAGCAGTTCTTC. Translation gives CASSDYRNEQFF.